This T cell receptor (beta chain) was sequenced during a study of Tregs in tolerant kidney transplant recipients. The method was immunoSEQ multiplex PCR; TCRdb's version includes in-frame clones alone and lacks a portion of them. The profile shows under 100,000 clones, 90% to 95% of them singletons. This clone was seen more than once but under ten times. The antigen is unknown. Unstimulated Tregs (CD4+CD25+CD127-) and CD4+CD25- non-Tregs were sorted from PBMCs. V was pared by 4 bases and J by 10 bases, with 2 bases of the junction left unmatched. Germline CDR1 reads WNHNN; CDR2 reads SYGVQD (reference sequence). The CDR3 has 13 residues. Study-wide results and limits: Biological reproducibility was not directly addressed, but technical replication error appeared minimal. Expanding Tregs on activated donor B cells appeared to best identify donor-specific TCRbeta clones. Findings come from small patient numbers and require larger validation.

The sequencing sample was made of CD8+ T cells from blood. J is TRBJ1-6 and V is TRBV10-1; 9 nucleotides agree with TRBD1. This clonotype originated in a human donor in good health. The CDR3 nucleotides are TGCGCCAGCAGTGGGACAGGGGACTCACCCCTCCACTTT. Translating gives CASSGTGDSPLHF.